Below, one TCR beta chain is given with its context. This sample was taken from a study of blood T cell repertoires in COVID-19. Study background: Sample material is recorded as cDNA or gDNA derived from T cells, B-cell-depleted T cells, or PBMCs.

In the original processing: Reference gene primer amplification in the assay estimated nucleated cell counts. Generated by immunoSEQ multiplex PCR, the TCRdb table keeps only in-frame clones and is missing some. The V and J calls and clone size come from that table; D and trimming were worked out from the DNA. This table has fewer than 90,000 clones, more than 75% appearing once. Trimming left V 3 bases short and J 5 bases short, with 11 bases between. The CDR3 sequence is 14 residues long. From germline, CDR1 is SNHLY and CDR2 FYNNEI. The rearrangement links TRBV2 to TRBJ2-1, with a weak D call TRBD1 (5 bases). The source material was peripheral blood. The clonotype was recovered from a man in his fifties with active or convalescent COVID-19. As DNA, the CDR3 is TGTGCCAGCAGTGAGGGCGCCAGGGACAATGAGCAGTTCTTC. As protein: CASSEGARDNEQFF.